This entry lists 20 T cell receptor beta chains sequenced from one sample in a study of siplizumab effects on memory and regulatory T cells. Produced via immunoSEQ multiplex PCR; TCRdb's table is partial and in-frame only. The data hold 55,000 to 80,000 clones, with around 80% observed a single time. The sample taken for sequencing was memory CD4+ T cells sorted from blood. The receptors here all came from a human donor in good health.

This chain connects TRBV7-2 to TRBJ2-1, with D possibly matching TRBD2 (6 bases). The CDR3 length is 15 residues. V was trimmed by 6 bases and J by 5 bases, leaving 17 bases between them. Per the germline V gene, CDR1 is SGHTA and CDR2 is FQGNSA. In DNA, the CDR3 is TGTGCCAGCAGTTCTCCGGGACTTGGCGACAATGAGCAGTTCTTC. Translated, it gives CASSSPGLGDNEQFF.

The chain links TRBV6-1 to TRBJ1-2; D might be TRBD1 (6 bases). CDR1 is MNHNS, CDR2 SASEGT, per germline. There are 14 residues in the CDR3. Trimming stripped 1 base from V and 6 bases from J, with 12 bases between. The CDR3 sequence is CASSEEWDIHGYTF. In DNA, the CDR3 is TGTGCCAGCAGTGAAGAGTGGGACATCCATGGCTACACCTTC.

The gene calls are TRBV5-6 and TRBJ2-1; 8 bases line up with TRBD2. The CDR3 loop spans 16 amino acids. The germline V gene encodes CDR1 SGHDT and CDR2 YYEEEE. The V segment lost 0 bases and the J segment 5 bases; nucleotides outside the gene matches: 7. CDR3 DNA: TGTGCCAGCAGCTTGGGGTGGCGGGGGGCGGACAATGAGCAGTTCTTC. Its translation is CASSLGWRGADNEQFF.

The rearrangement links TRBV28 to TRBJ1-2; TRBD1 might be the D (5 bases). The length of the CDR3 is 14 residues. Trimming took off 6 bases at V and 3 bases at J, with 14 bases between the two ends. Per the germline V gene, CDR1 is MDHEN and CDR2 is SYDVKM. CDR3 sequence (DNA): TGTGCCAGCAGCCCCGGGGCGGGGGACTATGGCTACACCTTC. Translation: CASSPGAGDYGYTF.

The chain combines TRBV5-1 with TRBJ2-2; TRBD1 agrees at 8 bases. V gave up 4 bases and J gave up 4 bases; unmatched junction bases: 6. Germline V lookup: CDR1 SGHRS, CDR2 YFSETQ. The CDR3 totals 15 residues. The CDR3 DNA follows: TGCGCCAGCAGCCCTGGACAGGGTGGCACCGGGGAGCTGTTTTTT. Its translation: CASSPGQGGTGELFF. The full variable domain, in which reference TRBV5-1 and TRBJ2-2 provide the parts outside the CDR3, is KAGVTQTPRYLIKTRGQQVTLSCSPISGHRSVSWYQQTPGQGLQFLFEYFSETQRNKGNFPGRFSGRQFSNSRSEMNVSTLELGDSALYLCASSPGQGGTGELFFGEGSRLTVL.

V usage is TRBV6-5 and J usage is TRBJ1-2, with 9 positions matching TRBD1. CDR3 length: 14 residues. Germline lookup yields CDR1 MNHEY and CDR2 SVGAGI. V gave up 5 bases and J gave up 4 bases; unmatched junction bases: 5. The CDR3 DNA sequence: TGTGCCAGCAGTATAACAGGGGGCGGCTATGGCTACACCTTC. Translating gives CASSITGGGYGYTF.

A word on this clone: Additional DNA sequences in this sample encode the identical CDR3. The chain employs TRBV4-3 and TRBJ2-6; tentatively, D is TRBD1 (5 bases). CDR3 length equals 15 residues. Germline assignment: CDR1 LGHNA and CDR2 YSLEER. Trimming left V 2 bases short and J 0 bases short, with 5 bases between. The CDR3 DNA sequence: TGCGCCAGCAGCCAACAGGGCTCTGGGGCCAACGTCCTGACTTTC. Protein sequence: CASSQQGSGANVLTF.

V and J are TRBV7-2 and TRBJ2-7, with D unresolved. Germline loops: CDR1 SGHTA, CDR2 FQGNSA. Trimming took 2 bases from V and 7 from J, leaving 9 bases between them. This CDR3 spans 12 amino acids. The CDR3 here is CASSLSQEEQYF. The CDR3 coding sequence is TGTGCCAGCAGCTTAAGTCAGGAAGAGCAGTACTTC.

The chain employs TRBV7-9 and TRBJ2-1, with D tentatively TRBD1 or TRBD2 (5 bases each). The CDR3 is made up of 14 amino acids. Germline-derived CDR1 and CDR2 are SEHNR and FQNEAQ (reference sequence). V was trimmed by 1 base and J by 2 bases, leaving 6 bases between them. CDR3 in DNA: TGTGCCAGCAGCTTAGGGGGGACCTACAATGAGCAGTTCTTC. Translated, it gives CASSLGGTYNEQFF.

V gene TRBV9 combines with J gene TRBJ2-1; perhaps TRBD2 as D (6 bases). This CDR3 region has 15 residues. Germline lookup yields CDR1 SGDLS and CDR2 YYNGEE. Trimming cost V 4 bases and J 2 bases, with 13 bases left between them. CDR3 in amino acids: CASSLEGSPYNEQFF. The CDR3 bases are TGTGCCAGCAGCCTGGAGGGGAGCCCCTACAATGAGCAGTTCTTC.

This chain joins TRBV12-2 and TRBJ1-2; the table calls TRBD1, which could not be checked here. TRBV12-2 is tagged as a pseudogene. The CDR3 extends over 13 amino acids. The CDR3 loop reads CASRSYRDRGYTF. DNA of the CDR3: TGTGCAAGTCGCTCGTACAGGGATCGGGGCTACACCTTC.

The rearrangement joins TRBV10-3 to TRBJ2-1; TRBD2 matches 7 bases. The CDR3 loop spans 13 amino acids. The V gene's germline CDR1 is ENHRY and CDR2 SYGVKD. The V gene end was trimmed by 2 bases and the J gene end by 5 bases; junction bases not matched to a gene: 0. The CDR3 sequence: CAISEGTNNEQFF. CDR3 coding DNA: TGTGCCATCAGTGAGGGGACTAACAATGAGCAGTTCTTC.

V usage is TRBV9 and J usage is TRBJ1-2; D might be TRBD1 (5 bases). Trimming took off 0 bases at V and 8 bases at J, with 20 bases between the two ends. Germline V lookup: CDR1 SGDLS, CDR2 YYNGEE. The CDR3 contains 16 residues. CDR3 sequence (DNA): TGTGCCAGCAGCGTAGATTTTGGTGGCAGGGCCGAGGGCTACACCTTC. This sequence encodes CASSVDFGGRAEGYTF.

The chain joins TRBV6-5 to TRBJ2-2, with a possible D match to TRBD1 (6 bases). This CDR3 contains 16 residues. Germline CDR1 and CDR2: MNHEY and SVGAGI. V lost 2 bases and J 2 bases, leaving 12 bases between the germline ends. The CDR3, as DNA: TGTGCCAGCAGTTACAAAGGACAGATAAACACCGGGGAGCTGTTTTTT. Residues: CASSYKGQINTGELFF.

The rearrangement uses TRBV5-1 and TRBJ2-3; 15 bases map to TRBD2. Germline CDR1 and CDR2: SGHRS and YFSETQ. The CDR3 contains 20 residues. V lost 1 base to trimming and J lost 1 base; unmatched junction nucleotides: 10. The CDR3 sequence is CASSLTGTSGGPSGTDTQYF. CDR3 coding DNA: TGCGCCAGCAGCTTGACCGGGACTAGCGGGGGGCCCTCGGGCACAGATACGCAGTATTTT.

The rearrangement uses TRBV9 and TRBJ1-3, with D unresolved. The CDR3 runs 13 residues. The germline V gene encodes CDR1 SGDLS and CDR2 YYNGEE. V was cut by 4 bases and J by 2 bases, with 7 bases left in between. DNA of the CDR3: TGTGCCAGCAGCTCTCCTCCTGGAAACACCATATATTTT. Amino acid sequence: CASSSPPGNTIYF.

The chain employs TRBV5-4 and TRBJ2-1; unclear D gene. Trimming cost V 0 bases and J 4 bases, with 11 bases left between them. The CDR3 runs to 15 residues. Germline lookup yields CDR1 SGHNT and CDR2 YYREEE (reference sequence). The DNA of the CDR3 is TGTGCCAGCAGCTTGGGGTGGACGGCGTACAATGAGCAGTTCTTC. Its protein product is CASSLGWTAYNEQFF.

The rearrangement links TRBV7-3 to TRBJ2-1, with 12 bases fitting TRBD2. The CDR3 has 14 residues. Germline-derived CDR1 and CDR2 are SGHTA and FQGTGA. V lost 6 bases, J lost 5 bases, and 2 bases stayed unmatched. The chain's CDR3 is CASSRTSGDNEQFF. As DNA, the CDR3 is TGTGCCAGCAGTCGGACTAGCGGGGACAATGAGCAGTTCTTC.

This chain connects TRBV28 to TRBJ1-5; tentative D call: TRBD1 (6 bases). Germline V gene lookup returns CDR1 MDHEN and CDR2 SYDVKM. The CDR3 spans 16 residues. V shed 7 bases and J shed 6 bases, with 22 bases lying between them. The CDR3 protein is CASISQTGATGQPQHF. Here the CDR3 DNA reads TGTGCCAGCATCTCTCAGACGGGGGCAACGGGTCAGCCCCAGCATTTT.

The gene calls are TRBV9 and TRBJ2-3, with D perhaps being TRBD1 or TRBD2 (5 bases each). Trimming stripped 3 bases from V and 2 bases from J, with 10 bases between. Germline loops: CDR1 SGDLS, CDR2 YYNGEE. The CDR3 length is 14 residues. The CDR3 bases are TGTGCCAGCAGCGCCGGGGCCTTCACAGATACGCAGTATTTT. This translates into CASSAGAFTDTQYF.